Each of the 14 T cell receptor beta chains below was sequenced from the same sample in a study of regulatory T cells in long-lasting Graves disease. The sample's time point: newly diagnosed GD, antithyroid drugs for less than 3 months. PBMC RNA was the source of the TCR library. Arm-PCR of CDR3 regions with iRepertoire HTBI primers generated TCR beta libraries. TCRdb independently ran MiXCR on the multiplex PCR reads; one entry per CDR3 protein. The sample contains approximately 400,000 distinct CDR3 sequences, just under 15% of which appear only once. These data also formed part of another study, on T cells in Graves' hyperthyroidism and ophthalmopathy.

Sequenced here: peripheral blood mononuclear cells (PBMCs), sampled at new diagnosis, from a patient treated with antithyroid drugs. The receptors originated from a young woman with Graves disease.

This clonotype was observed many times. V and J are TRBV20-1 and TRBJ2-5; 15 nucleotides line up with TRBD2. Trimming cost V 1 base and J 7 bases; bases outside gene matches: 10. Germline values: CDR1 DFQATT, CDR2 SNEGSKA (reference sequence). This CDR3 region has 17 residues. The CDR3 region has the DNA TGCAGTGCTAGAGGCGCCGGACTAGCGGGAGGGCCGGGGACCCAGTACTTC. Translating it yields CSARGAGLAGGPGTQYF.

This clonotype occurred many times. The genes are TRBV7-9 and TRBJ2-5; unclear D gene. Germline loops: CDR1 SEHNR, CDR2 FQNEAQ (reference sequence). V lost 1 base and J 5 bases, leaving 23 bases between the germline ends. This CDR3 has 18 residues. CDR3 DNA: TGTGCCAGCAGCTTAGTACCCCCCGGGCGAAGGGTCGAGGAGACCCAGTACTTC. Translation: CASSLVPPGRRVEETQYF. The full variable domain, rest sourced from reference TRBV7-9 and TRBJ2-5, is DTGVSQNPRHKITKRGQNVTFRCDPISEHNRLYWYRQTLGQGPEFLTYFQNEAQLEKSRLLSDRFSAERPKGSFSTLEIQRTEQGDSAMYLCASSLVPPGRRVEETQYFGPGTRLLVL.

The table lists this clonotype with many counts. The rearrangement links TRBV4-1 to TRBJ1-5, with unresolved D. Trimming removed 1 base at V and 0 bases at J, with 7 bases between. The CDR3 runs to 15 residues. Germline assignment: CDR1 MGHRA and CDR2 YSYEKL. CDR3 region: CASSQASNSNQPQHF. The CDR3 bases are TGCGCCAGCAGCCAAGCCTCAAATAGCAATCAGCCCCAGCATTTT.

The chain joins TRBV10-3 to TRBJ1-4, with a tentative D call TRBD1 (5 bases). The CDR3 is 15 amino acids. The V and J ends lost 2 bases and 7 bases respectively, with 14 bases between them. Germline V gene sequence: CDR1 ENHRY, CDR2 SYGVKD. The CDR3 here is CAISEDPGVPEKLFF. Here the CDR3 DNA reads TGTGCCATCAGTGAGGACCCGGGGGTGCCTGAAAAACTGTTTTTT.

This clonotype was counted at least ten times. The J gene is TRBJ1-1, the V gene TRBV7-9; D unresolved. V was trimmed by 5 bases and J by 1 base, leaving 8 bases between them. Germline-derived CDR1 and CDR2 are SEHNR and FQNEAQ (reference sequence). This CDR3 region has 13 residues. The CDR3 loop is CASSKQANTEAFF. CDR3 nucleotide sequence: TGTGCCAGCAGCAAGCAGGCGAACACTGAAGCTTTCTTT.

This clonotype was recorded many times. An end of the junction differs from the germline gene, which may be a read error. The chain has TRBV12-3 or TRBV12-4 and TRBJ1-2; no clear D. This CDR3 has 15 residues. The CDR3 sequence: CASSLTSGSKYGYTF. CDR3 sequence (DNA): TGTGCCAGCAGTTTAACCTCCGGTTCTAAGTATGGCTACACCTTC.

This clonotype was detected many times. J is TRBJ2-3 and V is TRBV7-3, with unresolved D. Germline CDR1 and CDR2: SGHTA and FQGTGA. This CDR3 has 16 residues. V was cut by 1 base and J by 6 bases, with 17 bases left in between. The CDR3 loop is CASSLRVGGLLDTQYF. CDR3 coding DNA: TGTGCCAGCAGCTTAAGGGTCGGCGGCCTTTTGGATACGCAGTATTTT.

Ten or more counts support this clonotype. This chain joins TRBV28 and TRBJ1-5, with TRBD1 as a possible D gene (6 bases). The CDR3 spans 15 residues. CDR1 and CDR2 from the germline V gene are MDHEN and SYDVKM. Trimming took off 3 bases at V and 4 bases at J, with 13 bases between the two ends. CDR3 sequence: CASSLILDRNQPQHF. DNA of the CDR3: TGTGCCAGCAGTTTGATCCTGGACAGAAATCAGCCCCAGCATTTT.

This clonotype has ten or more counts. V and J are TRBV5-1 and TRBJ2-1, with a weak D call TRBD2 (6 bases). The germline V gene encodes CDR1 SGHRS and CDR2 YFSETQ. The CDR3 is made up of 15 amino acids. The ends were cut back, 0 bases at V and 9 bases at J, with 16 bases in the middle. In nucleotides, the CDR3 is TGCGCCAGCAGCTTGGCGGCGGGAAGTCGGGGTGAGCAGTTCTTC. It specifies CASSLAAGSRGEQFF.

V gene TRBV29-1 combines with J gene TRBJ2-5; perhaps D is TRBD1 or TRBD2 (5 bases each). V was shortened by 6 bases and J by 2 bases, with 13 bases between the two germline ends. Germline loops: CDR1 SQVTM, CDR2 ANQGSEA. The CDR3 totals 13 residues. The CDR3 protein is CSVPMGPQETQYF. CDR3 coding DNA: TGCAGCGTGCCTATGGGACCTCAAGAGACCCAGTACTTC.

This clonotype has ten or more counts. This CDR3 is CAIRQGHANYGYTF. CDR3 in DNA: TGTGCCATACGACAGGGACACGCTAACTATGGCTACACCTTC. The V and J genes are TRBV10-3 and TRBJ1-2; 7 bases are shared with TRBD1. Germline CDR1 and CDR2: ENHRY and SYGVKD. The V and J ends lost 9 bases and 0 bases, in that order; junction bases with no gene match: 7. The CDR3 sequence is 14 residues long.

This clonotype was counted at least ten times. CDR3 protein: CASSAPTGMINQPQHF. The CDR3 nucleotides read TGTGCCAGCAGTGCGCCTACAGGGATGATCAATCAGCCCCAGCATTTT. This chain uses TRBV6-1 with TRBJ1-5, with D possibly TRBD1 on 6 matching bases. V lost 4 bases, J lost 3 bases, and 16 bases lay in between. The CDR3 consists of 16 residues. Germline V gene data show CDR1 as MNHNS and CDR2 as SASEGT.

The chain carries TRBV19 and TRBJ2-3, with 7 bases lining up with TRBD1. The germline CDR1 and CDR2 sequences are LNHDA and SQIVND (reference sequence). The trim removed 5 bases at V and 5 bases at J, leaving 10 bases unmatched. The CDR3 covers 15 residues. As DNA, the CDR3 is TGTGCCAGTAGTCGGGGAGAGGGGGCAGGAGATACGCAGTATTTT. Its translation: CASSRGEGAGDTQYF. The whole variable domain, remainder taken from reference TRBV19 and TRBJ2-3, is DGGITQSPKYLFRKEGQNVTLSCEQNLNHDAMYWYRQDPGQGLRLIYYSQIVNDFQKGDIAEGYSVSREKKESFPLTVTSAQKNPTAFYLCASSRGEGAGDTQYFGPGTRLTVL.

This clonotype turned up a few times. The J gene is TRBJ2-1, the V gene TRBV4-1, with 9 nucleotides matching TRBD1. The CDR3 extends over 17 amino acids. Germline CDR1 MGHRA, CDR2 YSYEKL. J lost 3 bases, V lost 4 bases, and 10 bases had no gene match. CDR3 DNA: TGCGCCAGCAGCCCAGGGCCCCCGGGACAGGGCTACAATGAGCAGTTCTTC. Translating it yields CASSPGPPGQGYNEQFF.